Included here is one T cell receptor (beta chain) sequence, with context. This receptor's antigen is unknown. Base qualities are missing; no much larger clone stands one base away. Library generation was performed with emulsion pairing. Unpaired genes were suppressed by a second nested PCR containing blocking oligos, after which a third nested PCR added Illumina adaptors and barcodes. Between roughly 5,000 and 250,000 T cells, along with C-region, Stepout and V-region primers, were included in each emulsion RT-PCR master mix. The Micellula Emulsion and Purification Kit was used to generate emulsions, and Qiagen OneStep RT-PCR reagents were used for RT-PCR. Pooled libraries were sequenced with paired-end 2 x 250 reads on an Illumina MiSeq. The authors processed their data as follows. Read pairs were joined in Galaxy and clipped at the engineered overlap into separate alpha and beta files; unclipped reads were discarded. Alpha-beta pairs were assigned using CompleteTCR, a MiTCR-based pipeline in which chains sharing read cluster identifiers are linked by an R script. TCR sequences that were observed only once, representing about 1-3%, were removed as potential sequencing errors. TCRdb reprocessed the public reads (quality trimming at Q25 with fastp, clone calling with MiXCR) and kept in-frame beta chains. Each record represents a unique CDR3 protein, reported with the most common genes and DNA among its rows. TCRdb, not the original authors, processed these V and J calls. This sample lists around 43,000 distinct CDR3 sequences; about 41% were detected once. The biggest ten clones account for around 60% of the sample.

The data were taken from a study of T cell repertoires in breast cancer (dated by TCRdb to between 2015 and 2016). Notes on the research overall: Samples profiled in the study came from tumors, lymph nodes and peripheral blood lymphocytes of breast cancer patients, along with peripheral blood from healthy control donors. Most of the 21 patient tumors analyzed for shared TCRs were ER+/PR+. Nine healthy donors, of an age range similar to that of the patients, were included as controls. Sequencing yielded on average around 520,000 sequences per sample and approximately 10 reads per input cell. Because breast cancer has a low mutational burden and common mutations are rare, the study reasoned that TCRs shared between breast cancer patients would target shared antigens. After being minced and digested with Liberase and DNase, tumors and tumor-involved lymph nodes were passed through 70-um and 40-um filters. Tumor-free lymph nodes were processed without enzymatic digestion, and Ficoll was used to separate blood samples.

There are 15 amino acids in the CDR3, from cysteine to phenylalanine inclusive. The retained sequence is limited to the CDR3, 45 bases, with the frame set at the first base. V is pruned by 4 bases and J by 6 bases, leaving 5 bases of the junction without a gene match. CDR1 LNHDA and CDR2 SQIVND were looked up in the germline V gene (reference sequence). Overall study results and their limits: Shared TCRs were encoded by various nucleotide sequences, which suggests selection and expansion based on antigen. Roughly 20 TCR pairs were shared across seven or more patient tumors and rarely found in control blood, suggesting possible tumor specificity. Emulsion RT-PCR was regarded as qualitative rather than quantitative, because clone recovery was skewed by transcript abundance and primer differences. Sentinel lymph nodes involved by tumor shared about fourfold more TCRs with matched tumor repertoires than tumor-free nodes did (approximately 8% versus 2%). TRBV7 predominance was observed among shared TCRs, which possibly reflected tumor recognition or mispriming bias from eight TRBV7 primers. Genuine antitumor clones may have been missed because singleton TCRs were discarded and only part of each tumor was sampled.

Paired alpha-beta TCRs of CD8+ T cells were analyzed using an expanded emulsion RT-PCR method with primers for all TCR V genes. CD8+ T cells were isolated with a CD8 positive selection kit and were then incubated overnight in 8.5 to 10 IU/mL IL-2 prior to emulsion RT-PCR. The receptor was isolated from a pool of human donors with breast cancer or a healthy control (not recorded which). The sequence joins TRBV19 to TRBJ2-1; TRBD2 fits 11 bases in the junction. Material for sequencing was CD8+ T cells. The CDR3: CASSTRLAGLNEQFF. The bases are TGTGCCAGTAGTACCAGACTAGCGGGGCTCAATGAGCAGTTCTTC.